The T cell receptor (beta chain) under discussion was sequenced for a study of OX40 agonist ivuxolimab in advanced cancers. For the study at large: Ivuxolimab was administered intravenously to patients at 0.01 to 10 mg/kg every 2 weeks. Study-level points and caveats: The antigens recognized by the expanded peripheral T cells, that is their antigen specificity, were not determined.

This clone has only a few counts. The target antigen is unknown. Exclusion of a patient followed from autoimmune disease history or systemic immunosuppression. TCRdb's table, derived via immunoSEQ multiplex PCR, lists solely in-frame clones and lacks some. The data hold roughly 70,000 clones, with approximately 90% observed a single time. The ends lost 4 bases at V and 2 bases at J; junction bases unmatched: 8. Germline V gives CDR1 LNHDA, CDR2 SQIVND (reference sequence). The CDR3 consists of 16 residues. This clonotype was sampled from an adult with an advanced solid tumor such as melanoma, head and neck, liver or kidney cancer. The chain recombines TRBV19 with TRBJ1-5, with 7 bases fitting TRBD1. The sequences come from CD4+ or CD8+ T cells sorted from blood, collected in a trial of the OX40 agonist ivuxolimab. CDR3 bases: TGTGCCAGTAGTAGACAGGGAGCGAAGGGCAATCAGCCCCAGCATTTT. Amino acids: CASSRQGAKGNQPQHF.